This record covers a single T cell receptor beta chain. Its antigen is unknown. The data originate from a study of post-analysis software for immune sequencing data. Every TCR beta cDNA library bore unique molecular identifiers. TCRdb reanalysed the PCR reads using MiXCR and keeps one entry per CDR3 protein. The sample records 650,000 to 850,000 distinct CDR3 sequences, around 50% being singletons. The V gene's germline CDR1 is SGDLS and CDR2 YYNGEE. This CDR3 has 15 residues. V was shortened by 0 bases and J by 2 bases, with 9 bases between the two germline ends. The study's findings and limits: Controls significantly exceeded multiple sclerosis patients in normalized Chao1 diversity. Patients used about five TRBV segments, including TRBV5-6, TRBV5-1 and TRBV20-1, more often than controls.

The sample consisted of blood. The receptor was derived from a girl aged 10 to 17 with multiple sclerosis. This chain uses TRBV9 with TRBJ2-1; D gene ambiguous. DNA of the CDR3: TGTGCCAGCAGCGTAGGGGTTGAGGCCTACAATGAGCAGTTCTTC. Its translation is CASSVGVEAYNEQFF.